The 26 T cell receptor beta chains below come from one sample, sequenced in a study of blood T cell repertoires in COVID-19 (TCRdb year 2020). The library was generated by the immunoSEQ multiplex PCR assay. TCRdb stores this immuneACCESS table with in-frame sequences only. Part of the clones is absent; in the studies checked, under half of the shortfall reflects unresolved V genes, and no reason is known for the rest. The sample yields 220,000 or so clones; over 65% were counted once. The leading ten clones occupy roughly 3.5% of the sample. The sample comprised PBMCs or T cells enriched from blood (not recorded which). Source of these receptors: a woman aged 55-69 years who had recovered from COVID-19.

The sample holds a few counts of this clone. V and J are TRBV4-2 and TRBJ1-4, with D possibly being TRBD1 (6 bases). V was trimmed by 0 bases and J by 3 bases, leaving 14 bases between them. Looked up from germline, CDR1 is LGHNA and CDR2 is YNFKEQ. CDR3 size: 17 residues. The CDR3 DNA reads as TGTGCCAGCAGCCAAGATCCCAGGGGAACGGCTAATGAAAAACTGTTTTTT. This codes for CASSQDPRGTANEKLFF.

The chain links TRBV18 to TRBJ2-7, with 7 bases that match TRBD1. This CDR3 comprises 15 residues. V was clipped by 4 bases and J by 0 bases; unmatched bases: 6. Per the germline V gene, CDR1 is KGHSH and CDR2 is LQKENI. CDR3 amino acids: CASSQRQGSSYEQYF. CDR3 bases: TGTGCCAGCTCACAAAGACAGGGAAGCTCCTACGAGCAGTACTTC.

V usage is TRBV19 and J usage is TRBJ1-5, with 10 bases identical to TRBD1. V dropped 3 bases and J dropped 5; count of bases not matched to a gene: 1. The CDR3 extends over 14 amino acids. CDR1 is LNHDA, CDR2 SQIVND, per germline (reference sequence). As DNA, the CDR3 is TGTGCCAGTAGTATGACAGGGGGCCATCAGCCCCAGCATTTT. Its translation: CASSMTGGHQPQHF.

The chain couples TRBV6-5 to TRBJ1-2; D gene unclear. The CDR3 is 14 residues long. CDR1 and CDR2 (germline): MNHEY, SVGAGI. V shed 1 base and J shed 4 bases, with 10 bases lying between them. CDR3 in DNA: TGTGCCAGCAGTTACTATGGTCAGGTCTATGGCTACACCTTC. The encoded protein is CASSYYGQVYGYTF.

The chain employs TRBV5-5 and TRBJ1-3; a weak D match, TRBD1 (5 bases). Trimming left V 2 bases short and J 4 bases short, with 16 bases between. The CDR3 is 16 amino acids. Germline V gene sequence: CDR1 SGHKS, CDR2 YYEKEE (reference sequence). As DNA, the CDR3 is TGTGCCAGCAGCTTCGACGGGGGTCGAGGAGGAAACACCATATATTTT. It specifies CASSFDGGRGGNTIYF.

The rearrangement uses TRBV7-9 and TRBJ1-1; a weak D match, TRBD1 (5 bases). The CDR3 is 14 residues long. V was shortened by 7 bases and J by 1 base, with 13 bases between the two germline ends. Germline V gene sequence: CDR1 SEHNR, CDR2 FQNEAQ (reference sequence). DNA for the CDR3: TGTGCCAGCACCCCCGGGGGGGGGAACACTGAAGCTTTCTTT. Translated: CASTPGGGNTEAFF.

This rearrangement joins TRBV3-1 (or the pseudogene TRBV3-2) to TRBJ2-4; 7 nucleotides match TRBD1. This CDR3 region has 17 residues. The junction had 15 bases not matched to a gene; V was cut back by 2 bases and J by 8 bases. Per germline, CDR1 LGHDT and CDR2 YNNKEL (reference sequence). The CDR3 here is CASSQQTGLKDLDIQYF. CDR3 bases: TGTGCCAGCAGCCAACAGACAGGGTTGAAGGATTTGGACATTCAGTACTTC.

The rearrangement links TRBV19 to TRBJ1-1, with 8 bases that match TRBD1. This CDR3 spans 15 amino acids. Germline V gives CDR1 LNHDA, CDR2 SQIVND (reference sequence). V trimming: 5 bases; J trimming: 1 base; junction bases outside the gene matches: 6. The CDR3 spells CASSSTGVGNTEAFF. The CDR3, as DNA: TGTGCCAGTAGTTCGACAGGGGTAGGGAACACTGAAGCTTTCTTT.

This clone was observed at least ten times. The CDR3 sequence is CASSIDRLAGAQEQYF. In DNA form, the CDR3 reads TGTGCCAGTAGTATAGATCGACTAGCGGGGGCTCAAGAGCAGTACTTC. The V gene is TRBV19, the J gene TRBJ2-7; the match to TRBD2 covers 12 bases. Germline assignment: CDR1 LNHDA and CDR2 SQIVND (reference sequence). V shed 0 bases, J shed 7 bases, and the junction held 7 bases outside the gene matches. The CDR3 totals 16 residues.

The J gene is TRBJ1-2, the V gene TRBV12-3 or TRBV12-4; D gene uncertain. The CDR3 sequence is 11 residues long. Trimming pared 4 bases from V and 7 bases from J, leaving 7 bases between. CDR3 DNA sequence: TGTGCCAGCAGTTCGGGAAGTGGCTACACCTTC. Protein product: CASSSGSGYTF.

This chain links TRBV7-9 with TRBJ2-7, with D possibly TRBD2 on 5 matching bases. Germline-derived CDR1 and CDR2 are SEHNR and FQNEAQ (reference sequence). The ends were cut back, 0 bases at V and 7 bases at J, with 13 bases in the middle. The CDR3 length is 14 residues. The CDR3: CASSLARSAAEQYF. In DNA, the CDR3 is TGTGCCAGCAGCTTAGCGCGGTCAGCGGCTGAGCAGTACTTC.

The J gene is TRBJ2-3, the V gene TRBV6-5, with D possibly TRBD2 on 5 matching bases. V gave up 8 bases and J gave up 6 bases, with 15 bases separating them. This CDR3 is built from 13 residues. Looked up from germline, CDR1 is MNHEY and CDR2 is SVGAGI. The CDR3 DNA is TGTGCCAGCTCCTCCCCGGGGAAGGATACGCAGTATTTT. Translation: CASSSPGKDTQYF.

The chain is built from TRBV4-1 and TRBJ1-3, with D possibly matching TRBD1 (6 bases). Per germline, CDR1 MGHRA and CDR2 YSYEKL. The germline V and J ends were trimmed by 0 bases and 4 bases, with 10 bases remaining between them. The CDR3 is 15 residues long. This CDR3 reads CASSQEGTTGNTIYF. CDR3 sequence (DNA): TGCGCCAGCAGCCAAGAGGGGACAACCGGAAACACCATATATTTT.

This clone was recorded a few times. This sequence joins TRBV18 and TRBJ1-5, with TRBD1 matching 7 bases. The CDR3 extends over 15 amino acids. Germline V lookup: CDR1 KGHSH, CDR2 LQKENI. The trim removed 5 bases at V and 4 bases at J, leaving 8 bases unmatched. The CDR3 here is CASSTDRVGNQPQHF. For the CDR3, the DNA is TGTGCCAGCTCAACCGACAGGGTGGGAAATCAGCCCCAGCATTTT.

The chain is built from TRBV18 and TRBJ1-5, with TRBD1 as a possible D gene (5 bases). The CDR3 extends over 16 amino acids. CDR1 and CDR2 from the germline V gene are KGHSH and LQKENI. V was trimmed by 3 bases and J by 4 bases, leaving 16 bases between them. CDR3 loop: CASSPEEGIANQPQHF. DNA for the CDR3: TGTGCCAGCTCACCGGAGGAGGGGATAGCAAATCAGCCCCAGCATTTT. Supplemented by reference TRBV18 and TRBJ1-5, the full variable domain reads NAGVMQNPRHLVRRRGQEARLRCSPMKGHSHVYWYRQLPEEGLKFMVYLQKENIIDESGMPKERFSAEFPKEGPSILRIQQVVRGDSAAYFCASSPEEGIANQPQHFGDGTRLSIL.

A few counts support this clone. The CDR3, as DNA: TGTGCCATCAGTGAGTCGTTAGTACAAGCTTTCTTT. This codes for CAISESLVQAFF. J is TRBJ1-1 and V is TRBV10-3; the D is unclear. Germline loops: CDR1 ENHRY, CDR2 SYGVKD. The V and J ends lost 0 bases and 9 bases respectively, with 8 bases between them. This CDR3 is 12 amino acids long.

V is TRBV6-5 and J is TRBJ2-1; 7 bases match TRBD1. From germline, CDR1 is MNHEY and CDR2 SVGAGI. This CDR3 is 15 amino acids long. After removal of 6 bases from V and 1 base from J, the junction contained 6 bases not matched to a gene. The CDR3 loop is CASRLDRDSYNEQFF. As DNA, the CDR3 is TGTGCCAGCAGACTCGACAGGGATTCCTACAATGAGCAGTTCTTC.

The chain is built from TRBV4-1 and TRBJ2-3; 9 positions agree with TRBD2. Germline values: CDR1 MGHRA, CDR2 YSYEKL. Germline trimming cut 0 bases from V and 5 bases from J; bases unmatched to any gene: 6. This CDR3 is 16 amino acids long. The CDR3 region has the DNA TGCGCCAGCAGCCAAGATAAGACTAGCGGCCAAGATACGCAGTATTTT. It translates to CASSQDKTSGQDTQYF.

This clone was counted a single time. The chain uses TRBV3-1 (or the pseudogene TRBV3-2) and TRBJ2-5; 10 bases fit TRBD2. CDR3 size: 17 residues. J was trimmed by 5 bases and V by 2 bases; bases with no gene match: 11. Germline CDR1 LGHDT, CDR2 YNNKEL (reference sequence). Here the CDR3 DNA reads TGTGCCAGCAGCCAATTTCGGGCTAGCGGGAGTTCGGAGACCCAGTACTTC. It codes for CASSQFRASGSSETQYF.

The gene calls are TRBV13 and TRBJ2-7, with D maybe TRBD1 (6 bases). V was pared by 5 bases and J by 3 bases, with 11 bases between. The CDR3 is made up of 13 amino acids. The germline CDR1 and CDR2 sequences are PRHDT and FYEKMQ (reference sequence). This chain's CDR3 is CASSILQGYEQYF. In DNA form, the CDR3 reads TGTGCCAGCAGCATACTACAGGGCTACGAGCAGTACTTC.

The V gene is TRBV9, the J gene TRBJ1-5; D unresolved. Germline V gene sequence: CDR1 SGDLS, CDR2 YYNGEE. V lost 0 bases and J 3 bases, leaving 4 bases between the germline ends. This CDR3 contains 13 residues. In nucleotides, the CDR3 is TGTGCCAGCAGCGTAGGGCTCAATCAGCCCCAGCATTTT. It yields the protein CASSVGLNQPQHF.

The chain combines TRBV5-4 with TRBJ2-1; 8 nucleotides match TRBD1. V trimming: 10 bases; J trimming: 5 bases; junction bases outside the gene matches: 23. CDR1 and CDR2 (germline): SGHNT, YYREEE (reference sequence). The CDR3 consists of 18 residues. This CDR3 reads CAVKPNRTAGGAHNEQFF. In DNA, the CDR3 is TGTGCCGTCAAACCTAATCGAACCGCAGGGGGCGCCCACAATGAGCAGTTCTTC. Using reference TRBV5-4 and TRBJ2-1 for the parts outside the CDR3, the full variable domain is ETGVTQSPTHLIKTRGQQVTLRCSSQSGHNTVSWYQQALGQGPQFIFQYYREEENGRGNFPPRFSGLQFPNYSSELNVNALELDDSALYLCAVKPNRTAGGAHNEQFFGPGTRLTVL.

This chain links TRBV6-6 with TRBJ1-1; perhaps TRBD1 as D (5 bases). There are 12 residues in the CDR3. V lost 6 bases and J lost 6, with 11 bases in between. Germline-derived CDR1 and CDR2 are MNHNY and SVGAGI (reference sequence). CDR3 nucleotides: TGTGCCAGCAGGGTGGGGGGATCTGAAGCTTTCTTT. Translating it yields CASRVGGSEAFF.

This clone was observed a handful of times. The CDR3 protein is CASSDTTGDFSEKLFF. The CDR3 DNA is TGCGCCAGCAGTGATACGACAGGGGATTTTAGTGAAAAACTGTTTTTT. J is TRBJ1-4 and V is TRBV10-1; 8 positions agree with TRBD1. Germline V gene sequence: CDR1 WNHNN, CDR2 SYGVQD (reference sequence). The CDR3 consists of 16 residues. J was trimmed by 7 bases and V by 3 bases; bases with no gene match: 10.

The V and J genes are TRBV18 and TRBJ2-1; 8 bases match TRBD1. The V segment lost 5 bases and the J segment 6 bases; nucleotides outside the gene matches: 12. The CDR3 has 16 amino acids. Germline V gives CDR1 KGHSH, CDR2 LQKENI. The CDR3 here is CASSWEPGQVINEQFF. DNA of the CDR3: TGTGCCAGCTCATGGGAACCGGGACAGGTAATCAATGAGCAGTTCTTC.

CDR3 bases: TGTGCCAGCGGCTTATGGGGGGAGCTGTTTTTT. Translation: CASGLWGELFF. This chain connects TRBV6-5 to TRBJ2-2; D not resolved. The CDR3 loop spans 11 amino acids. Per germline, CDR1 MNHEY and CDR2 SVGAGI. The V end was cut by 8 bases, the J end by 8 bases, with 9 bases between.